Following are 10 T cell receptor beta chains from one sample sequenced in a study of T cells in Graves' hyperthyroidism and ophthalmopathy. Using RNA transcripts as the source, TCR beta CDR3 regions were amplified. With the HTBI primer set, the TCR CDR3 went through a first round of RT-PCR. Using its own MiXCR run on the multiplex PCR reads, TCRdb lists one record per CDR3 protein. Of 500,000 to 650,000 distinct CDR3 sequences in the sample, 17% are singletons; the top ten hold approximately 18%. The sequenced sample consisted of blood. Every receptor here comes from a woman under 30 with Graves' ophthalmopathy.

The V gene is TRBV18, the J gene TRBJ2-2, with 12 positions matching TRBD2. This CDR3 has 16 residues. J was trimmed by 3 bases and V by 3 bases; bases with no gene match: 2. Looked up from germline, CDR1 is KGHSH and CDR2 is LQKENI. This CDR3 is CASSPRLAGDTGELFF. CDR3 nucleotides: TGTGCCAGCTCACCTAGACTAGCGGGAGACACCGGGGAGCTGTTTTTT.

This clonotype was recorded at least ten times. The CDR3 bases are TGTGCCAGCAGCTTAGGAGCGGGGGAGTCCACAGATACGCAGTATTTT. This sequence encodes CASSLGAGESTDTQYF. This rearrangement joins TRBV11-2 to TRBJ2-3; 8 nucleotides align to TRBD2. CDR1 is SGHAT and CDR2 is FQNNGV in the germline V gene. This CDR3 contains 16 residues. V lost 1 base to trimming and J lost 2 bases; unmatched junction nucleotides: 5.

The chain carries TRBV28 and TRBJ2-5; 9 nucleotides match TRBD2. V dropped 5 bases and J dropped 5; count of bases not matched to a gene: 12. Germline CDR1 is MDHEN and CDR2 is SYDVKM. CDR3 length equals 16 residues. This chain's CDR3 is CASSPRLAAGGETQYF. In DNA, the CDR3 is TGTGCCAGCAGTCCCCGACTAGCGGCGGGAGGGGAGACCCAGTACTTC.

The rearrangement joins TRBV12-5 to TRBJ1-3; D might be TRBD1 (6 bases). Germline lookup yields CDR1 LGHNT and CDR2 FRNRAP. The CDR3 is 16 amino acids. Trimming removed 4 bases at V and 5 bases at J, with 18 bases between. The CDR3 DNA follows: TGTGCTAGTGGTTACCCTCGGGACATACTTCGAAACACCATATATTTT. Protein product: CASGYPRDILRNTIYF.

This clonotype was seen more than once but under ten times. This sequence joins TRBV27 and TRBJ1-5; D is ambiguous. Trimming removed 3 bases from V and 1 base from J, with 7 bases in between. The germline CDR1 and CDR2 sequences are MNHEY and SMNVEV (reference sequence). The CDR3 loop spans 14 amino acids. The CDR3: CASSLAASNQPQHF. In nucleotides, the CDR3 is TGTGCCAGCAGTTTGGCAGCGAGCAATCAGCCCCAGCATTTT.

In this sample, this clonotype turned up a few times. J is TRBJ1-2 and V is TRBV29-1, with D possibly TRBD1 on 5 matching bases. There are 13 residues in the CDR3. The germline V and J ends were trimmed by 4 bases and 8 bases, with 17 bases remaining between them. Germline CDR1 SQVTM, CDR2 ANQGSEA. The CDR3 region has the DNA TGCAGCGTTGGTCAGGGAGGCCTGACGGGCTACACCTTC. Translation: CSVGQGGLTGYTF.

This clonotype has only a few counts. The gene calls are TRBV9 and TRBJ2-1, with D possibly matching TRBD2 (6 bases). Germline V gene data show CDR1 as SGDLS and CDR2 as YYNGEE. The CDR3 length is 15 residues. The V end lost 1 base, the J end lost 6 bases, and 14 bases lay between the germline ends. The CDR3 sequence: CASSVLGGGLNEQFF. CDR3 bases: TGTGCCAGCAGCGTACTCGGGGGAGGTCTCAATGAGCAGTTCTTC. The entire variable domain, with the rest obtained from reference TRBV9 and TRBJ2-1, is as follows: DSGVTQTPKHLITATGQRVTLRCSPRSGDLSVYWYQQSLDQGLQFLIQYYNGEERAKGNILERFSAQQFPDLHSELNLSSLELGDSALYFCASSVLGGGLNEQFFGPGTRLTVL.

This clonotype has more than one count but fewer than ten. The rearrangement links TRBV19 to TRBJ1-5; D remains ambiguous. The CDR3 totals 12 residues. Germline V CDR1 and CDR2: LNHDA, SQIVND (reference sequence). Trimming pared 4 bases from V and 3 bases from J, leaving 4 bases between. The CDR3 loop reads CASSRVNQPQHF. CDR3 bases: TGTGCCAGTAGTAGAGTCAATCAGCCCCAGCATTTT.

Only a few counts were recorded for this clonotype. The chain is built from TRBV5-1 and TRBJ1-4; weak D call: TRBD1 (6 bases). The CDR3 spans 14 residues. Trimming removed 0 bases at V and 7 bases at J, with 10 bases between. Germline-derived CDR1 and CDR2 are SGHRS and YFSETQ. The CDR3 nucleotides are TGCGCCAGCAGCTTGGTCGGCAGGGGTGAAAAACTGTTTTTT. This translates into CASSLVGRGEKLFF. Using reference TRBV5-1 and TRBJ1-4 for the parts outside the CDR3, the full variable domain is KAGVTQTPRYLIKTRGQQVTLSCSPISGHRSVSWYQQTPGQGLQFLFEYFSETQRNKGNFPGRFSGRQFSNSRSEMNVSTLELGDSALYLCASSLVGRGEKLFFGSGTQLSVL.

This clonotype was seen more than once but under ten times. This may be a read error, as it is one base from a much larger clone. The J gene is TRBJ2-1, the V gene TRBV28; TRBD2 matches at 7 bases. Germline V gene lookup returns CDR1 MDHEN and CDR2 SYDVKM. CDR3 length: 12 residues. V lost 5 bases and J lost 12; bases outside the gene matches: 7. Here the CDR3 reads CASSPSREGQFF. The CDR3 coding sequence is TGTGCCAGCAGTCCCTCGAGGGAGGGGCAGTTCTTC.